This T cell receptor (beta chain) was retrieved from a study of PD-L1 blockade in urothelial cancer. Study context: Blood was tested 3 weeks (second dose) and 6 weeks into treatment.

Time point noted: pretreatment peripheral blood. The CDR3 length is 14 residues. V was trimmed by 0 bases and J by 10 bases, leaving 15 bases between them. Germline V lookup: CDR1 MNHEY, CDR2 SMNVEV (reference sequence). TCRdb keeps only in-frame clones here, not all; method: immunoSEQ multiplex PCR. There are roughly 100,000 clones in the sample; more than 70% occur only once, and roughly 0.88% lies in the top ten. This sequence was found in a woman older than 75 with urothelial cancer. Material: PBMCs, obtained around atezolizumab (anti-PD-L1) treatment. The chain is built from TRBV27 and TRBJ1-1; tentative D call: TRBD1 (5 bases). CDR3 DNA: TGTGCCAGCAGTTTATCCCCTAAGGGGTATCGAGCTTTCTTT. This encodes CASSLSPKGYRAFF.